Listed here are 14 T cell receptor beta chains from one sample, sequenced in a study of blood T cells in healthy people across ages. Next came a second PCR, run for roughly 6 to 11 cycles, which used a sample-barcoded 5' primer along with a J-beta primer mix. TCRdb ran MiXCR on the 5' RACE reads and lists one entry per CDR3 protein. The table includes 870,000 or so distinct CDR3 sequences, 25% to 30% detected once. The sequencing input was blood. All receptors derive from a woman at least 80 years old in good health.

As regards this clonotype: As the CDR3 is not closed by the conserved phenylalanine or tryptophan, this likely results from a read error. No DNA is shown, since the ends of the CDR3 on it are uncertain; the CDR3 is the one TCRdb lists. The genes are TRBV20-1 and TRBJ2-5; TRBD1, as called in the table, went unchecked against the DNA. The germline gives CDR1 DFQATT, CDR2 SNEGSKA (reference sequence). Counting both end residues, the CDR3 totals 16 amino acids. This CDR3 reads CSARGGTDPGGYTFGS.

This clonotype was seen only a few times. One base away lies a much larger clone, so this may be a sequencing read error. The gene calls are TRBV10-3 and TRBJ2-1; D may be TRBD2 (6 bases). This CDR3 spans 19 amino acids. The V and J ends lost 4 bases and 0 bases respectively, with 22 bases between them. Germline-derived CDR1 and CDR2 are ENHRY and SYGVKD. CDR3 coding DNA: TGTGCCATCAGTGGGCAACTATCGGGGGATTCGAGCTCCTACAATGAGCAGTTCTTC. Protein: CAISGQLSGDSSSYNEQFF.

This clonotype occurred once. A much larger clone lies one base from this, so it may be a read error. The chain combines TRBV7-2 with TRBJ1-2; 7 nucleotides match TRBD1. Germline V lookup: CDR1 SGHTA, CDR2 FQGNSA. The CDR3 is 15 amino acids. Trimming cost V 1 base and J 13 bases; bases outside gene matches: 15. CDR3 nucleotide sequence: TGTGCCAGCAGCTTAGAGTCCTCCTGCCGACAGGGCACCACCTTC. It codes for CASSLESSCRQGTTF.

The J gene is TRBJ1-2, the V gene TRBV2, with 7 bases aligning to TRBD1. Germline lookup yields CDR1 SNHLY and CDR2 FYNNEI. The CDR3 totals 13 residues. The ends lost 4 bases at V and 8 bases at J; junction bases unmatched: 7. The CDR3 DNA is TGTGCCAGCAGTGGACAGGGAGTGCTCGGCTACACCTTC. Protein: CASSGQGVLGYTF.

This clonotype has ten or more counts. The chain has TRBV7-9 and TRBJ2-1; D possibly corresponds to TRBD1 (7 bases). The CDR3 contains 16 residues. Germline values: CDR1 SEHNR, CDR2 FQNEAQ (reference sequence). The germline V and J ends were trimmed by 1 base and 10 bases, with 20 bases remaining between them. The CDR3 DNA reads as TGTGCCAGCAGCTTAGGAGCAGGGGGATTCGGGAGAGAGCAGTTCTTC. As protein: CASSLGAGGFGREQFF. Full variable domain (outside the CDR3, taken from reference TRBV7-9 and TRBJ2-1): DTGVSQNPRHKITKRGQNVTFRCDPISEHNRLYWYRQTLGQGPEFLTYFQNEAQLEKSRLLSDRFSAERPKGSFSTLEIQRTEQGDSAMYLCASSLGAGGFGREQFFGPGTRLTVL.

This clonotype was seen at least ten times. Here the CDR3 DNA reads TGTGCCATCCGAATAGGGCGAAGCACAGATACGCAGTATTTT. The encoded protein is CAIRIGRSTDTQYF. The chain is built from TRBV6-2 or TRBV6-3 and TRBJ2-3, with D hard to call. The CDR3 extends over 14 amino acids. Trimming removed 10 bases from V and 0 bases from J, with 14 bases in between. Germline assignment: CDR1 MNHEY and CDR2 SVGEGT.

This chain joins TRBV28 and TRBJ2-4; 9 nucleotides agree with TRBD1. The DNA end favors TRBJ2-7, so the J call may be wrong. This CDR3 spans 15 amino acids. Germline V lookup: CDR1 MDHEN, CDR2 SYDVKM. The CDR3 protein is CASSAPGQGSDEQYF. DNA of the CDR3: TGTGCCAGCAGCGCTCCGGGACAGGGAAGCGACGAGCAGTACTTC.

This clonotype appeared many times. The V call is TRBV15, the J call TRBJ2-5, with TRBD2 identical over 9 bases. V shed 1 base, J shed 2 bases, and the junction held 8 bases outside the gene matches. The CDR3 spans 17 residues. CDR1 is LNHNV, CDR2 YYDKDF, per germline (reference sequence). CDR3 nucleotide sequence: TGTGCCACCAGCAGAGGCACTTCTAGCGGGAATCAAGAGACCCAGTACTTC. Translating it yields CATSRGTSSGNQETQYF. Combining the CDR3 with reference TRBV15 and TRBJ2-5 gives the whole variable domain DAMVIQNPRYQVTQFGKPVTLSCSQTLNHNVMYWYQQKSSQAPKLLFHYYDKDFNNEADTPDNFQSRRPNTSFCFLDIRSPGLGDTAMYLCATSRGTSSGNQETQYFGPGTRLLVL.

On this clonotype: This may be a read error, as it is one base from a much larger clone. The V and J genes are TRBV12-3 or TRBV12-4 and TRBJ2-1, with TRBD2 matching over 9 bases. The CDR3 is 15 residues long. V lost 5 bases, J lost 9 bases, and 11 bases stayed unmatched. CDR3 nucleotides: TGTGCCAGCAGTCTTAGCGGGGGTAGCATCGGTGAGCAGTTCTTC. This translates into CASSLSGGSIGEQFF.

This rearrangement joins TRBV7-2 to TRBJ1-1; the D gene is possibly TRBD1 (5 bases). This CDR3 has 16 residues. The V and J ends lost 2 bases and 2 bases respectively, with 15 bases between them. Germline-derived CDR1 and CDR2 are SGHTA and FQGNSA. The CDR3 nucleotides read TGTGCCAGCAGCTTAAATTCGAACAGGCCCAACACTGAAGCTTTCTTT. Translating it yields CASSLNSNRPNTEAFF.

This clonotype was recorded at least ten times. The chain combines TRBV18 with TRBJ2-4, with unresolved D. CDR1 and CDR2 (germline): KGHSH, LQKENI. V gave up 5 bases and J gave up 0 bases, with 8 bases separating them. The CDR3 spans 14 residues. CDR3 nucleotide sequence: TGTGCCAGCTCAGAAAATCTAGCCAAAAACATTCAGTACTTC. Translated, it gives CASSENLAKNIQYF.

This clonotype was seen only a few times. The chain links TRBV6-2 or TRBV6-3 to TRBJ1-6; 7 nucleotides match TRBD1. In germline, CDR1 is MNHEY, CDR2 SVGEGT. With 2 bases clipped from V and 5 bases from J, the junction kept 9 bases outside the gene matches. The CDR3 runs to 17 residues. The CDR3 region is CASSYVAGGYNNSPLHF. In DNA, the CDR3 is TGTGCCAGCAGTTACGTGGCAGGGGGATACAATAATTCACCCCTCCACTTT.

CDR3 DNA sequence: TGTGCCAGCAGCAAAGCCGGGACTAGCGGATACAATGAGCAGTTCTTC. Residues: CASSKAGTSGYNEQFF. The gene calls are TRBV21-1 and TRBJ2-1; the table assigns TRBD2, which was not confirmed against the DNA. TRBV21-1 represents a pseudogene. This CDR3 region has 16 residues.

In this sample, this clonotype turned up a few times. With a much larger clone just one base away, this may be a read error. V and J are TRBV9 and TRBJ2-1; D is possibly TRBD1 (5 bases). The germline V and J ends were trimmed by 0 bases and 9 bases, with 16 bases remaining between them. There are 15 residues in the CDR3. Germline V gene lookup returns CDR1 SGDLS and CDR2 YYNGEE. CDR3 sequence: CASSVGGRVDGEQFF. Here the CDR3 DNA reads TGTGCCAGCAGCGTAGGCGGCAGGGTAGACGGTGAGCAGTTCTTC.